The 26 T cell receptor beta chains below all came from one sample that was sequenced in a study of T cells in Graves' hyperthyroidism and ophthalmopathy (dated by TCRdb to about 2019). The library came from multiplex PCR. The instrument was an Illumina HiSeq 2000. TCR beta CDR3 regions were amplified from RNA transcripts. The first round of RT-PCR for the TCR CDR3 was performed with the HTBI primer set and the Qiagen OneStep RT-PCR kit. TCRdb ran its own pipeline on the public reads, namely fastp trimming at Q25 and MiXCR clone calling, and kept in-frame beta chains. Identical CDR3 protein sequences are pooled into one entry, listed with their most common genes and DNA. Across this sample there are over 350,000 distinct CDR3 sequences, with around an eighth seen only once. 28% of the sample is taken by the ten largest. The sample taken for sequencing was blood. The source is a man aged 50 or older with Graves' ophthalmopathy.

Only a few counts were recorded for this clonotype. The chain employs TRBV19 and TRBJ1-1; possible D gene TRBD1, 5 bases. This CDR3 spans 13 amino acids. The germline V and J ends were trimmed by 5 bases and 5 bases, with 12 bases remaining between them. Germline loops: CDR1 LNHDA, CDR2 SQIVND (reference sequence). The DNA for the CDR3 is TGTGCCAGTAGTGAACAGGCTAGGACTGAAGCTTTCTTT. Translation gives CASSEQARTEAFF.

This chain links TRBV10-3 with TRBJ2-2; D is ambiguous. The CDR3 is 14 amino acids. Germline CDR1 ENHRY, CDR2 SYGVKD. Trimming shortened V by 0 bases and J by 7 bases, and 9 bases separated the two germline ends. The CDR3 loop is CAISESGSVGELFF. CDR3 in DNA: TGTGCCATCAGTGAGTCGGGATCGGTCGGGGAGCTGTTTTTT.

In its sample, this clonotype was seen a few times. CDR3 sequence reads: CASRTTRSGELFF. The CDR3 nucleotides read TGTGCCAGCAGAACTACTAGGTCCGGGGAGCTGTTTTTT. The chain employs TRBV6-2 or TRBV6-3 and TRBJ2-2; maybe TRBD2 (5 bases). The germline CDR1 and CDR2 sequences are MNHEY and SVGEGT. V lost 6 bases and J 6 bases, leaving 11 bases between the germline ends. The CDR3 consists of 13 residues.

This clonotype occurred a few times. The rearrangement links TRBV5-1 to TRBJ2-5; TRBD2 is a possible D gene (5 bases). CDR1 and CDR2 (germline): SGHRS, YFSETQ. CDR3 size: 14 residues. Trimming shortened V by 2 bases and J by 0 bases, and 8 bases separated the two germline ends. In DNA, the CDR3 is TGCGCCAGCAGCTTTCCCGGGAACCAAGAGACCCAGTACTTC. Its translation: CASSFPGNQETQYF.

This clonotype was seen many times. CDR3 region: CASSEDTRGAQYF. In DNA form, the CDR3 reads TGTGCCAGCAGCGAGGACACTCGCGGGGCGCAGTATTTT. The V and J genes are TRBV11-2 and TRBJ2-3; D is possibly TRBD2 (6 bases). There are 13 residues in the CDR3. The V end lost 5 bases, the J end lost 10 bases, and 16 bases lay between the germline ends. Germline V gene data show CDR1 as SGHAT and CDR2 as FQNNGV.

V and J are TRBV10-3 and TRBJ2-2; 8 nucleotides agree with TRBD2. The CDR3 has 16 residues. The germline gives CDR1 ENHRY, CDR2 SYGVKD. With 6 bases clipped from V and 1 base from J, the junction kept 7 bases outside the gene matches. The CDR3 spells CAISSTSGGNTGELFF. The CDR3 nucleotides read TGTGCCATCAGCTCTACTAGCGGAGGGAACACCGGGGAGCTGTTTTTT.

This clonotype was observed many times. The chain has TRBV7-3 and TRBJ2-1; the match to TRBD2 covers 9 bases. The ends lost 1 base at V and 8 bases at J; junction bases unmatched: 9. CDR1 and CDR2 (germline): SGHTA, FQGTGA. The CDR3 contains 16 residues. CDR3 sequence (DNA): TGTGCCAGCAGCTTAATTGCGGGAGGGGGGAGAGATGAGCAGTTCTTC. Translating gives CASSLIAGGGRDEQFF. The variable domain in full, with the rest retrieved from reference TRBV7-3 and TRBJ2-1, is GAGVSQTPSNKVTEKGKYVELRCDPISGHTALYWYRQSLGQGPEFLIYFQGTGAADDSGLPNDRFFAVRPEGSVSTLKIQRTERGDSAVYLCASSLIAGGGRDEQFFGPGTRLTVL.

Ten or more counts support this clonotype. The chain couples TRBV2 to TRBJ1-1, with 8 positions matching TRBD1. Germline values: CDR1 SNHLY, CDR2 FYNNEI. This CDR3 has 17 amino acids. The V segment lost 2 bases and the J segment 3 bases; nucleotides outside the gene matches: 11. The CDR3 coding sequence is TGTGCCAGCAGTGAACTAGGGGACAGGCGTCGGTACACTGAAGCTTTCTTT. This codes for CASSELGDRRRYTEAFF.

This clonotype has just a few counts. This rearrangement joins TRBV6-1 to TRBJ2-3; D remains unclear. Germline V gives CDR1 MNHNS, CDR2 SASEGT. CDR3 size: 13 residues. V was clipped by 9 bases and J by 2 bases, with 12 bases between them. As DNA, the CDR3 is TGTGCCAGTCGCACCCATTCCACAGATACGCAGTATTTT. It is translated as CASRTHSTDTQYF.

This chain joins TRBV12-3 or TRBV12-4 and TRBJ1-4, with D possibly being TRBD1 (5 bases). The CDR3 length is 16 residues. Trimming took off 5 bases at V and 6 bases at J, with 19 bases between the two ends. Written as DNA, the CDR3 is TGTGCCAGCAGTCCCGGACGGACAATAGGACATGAAAAACTGTTTTTT. It codes for CASSPGRTIGHEKLFF.

This clonotype was seen at least ten times. The chain joins TRBV24-1 to TRBJ2-5, with D perhaps TRBD2 (6 bases). V lost 1 base and J lost 5, with 13 bases in between. Germline V CDR1 and CDR2: KGHDR, SFDVKD. The CDR3 totals 15 residues. In DNA, the CDR3 is TGTGCCACCAGTGATTTTACAAAAGGAGGGGAGACCCAGTACTTC. This gives the protein CATSDFTKGGETQYF.

This clonotype appeared many times. The rearrangement joins TRBV7-8 to TRBJ2-5, with D perhaps TRBD1 (6 bases). The CDR3 loop spans 17 amino acids. Between the trimmed V and J ends, which lost 1 base and 0 bases, there was a span of 15 bases. CDR1 is SGHVS and CDR2 is FQNEAQ in the germline V gene. CDR3 bases: TGTGCCAGCAGCTTAGATTATCGACAGGTGGACCAAGAGACCCAGTACTTC. Its translation: CASSLDYRQVDQETQYF. The whole variable domain, filled in from reference TRBV7-8 and TRBJ2-5, reads GAGVSQSPRYKVAKRGQDVALRCDPISGHVSLFWYQQALGQGPEFLTYFQNEAQLDKSGLPSDRFFAERPEGSVSTLKIQRTQQEDSAVYLCASSLDYRQVDQETQYFGPGTRLLVL.

In this sample, this clonotype turned up many times. CDR3 amino acids: CASRSAGVPSYEQYF. CDR3 in DNA: TGTGCCAGCAGATCAGCGGGAGTCCCCTCCTACGAGCAGTACTTC. V is TRBV6-1 and J is TRBJ2-7; 8 bases agree with TRBD2. CDR3 length: 15 amino acids. Germline CDR1 MNHNS, CDR2 SASEGT. After removal of 6 bases from V and 0 bases from J, the junction contained 7 bases not matched to a gene.

There are a few counts of this clonotype. The germline gene is not matched at one end of the junction; a read error may be the cause. The V call is TRBV13, the J call TRBJ2-2; 9 nucleotides line up with TRBD1. This CDR3 contains 15 residues. Germline CDR1 and CDR2: PRHDT and FYEKMQ (reference sequence). The CDR3 nucleotides read TGTGCCAGCAGCGCGGGACAGGGAACGACCGGGGAGCCGTTTTTT. Protein: CASSAGQGTTGEPFF.

This clonotype was picked up many times. The chain combines TRBV11-2 with TRBJ2-2, with D maybe TRBD2 (7 bases). Deletions cut 5 bases from V and 5 bases from J, with 12 bases between. The germline V gene has CDR1 SGHAT and CDR2 FQNNGV. The CDR3 spans 14 residues. CDR3 bases: TGTGCCAGCAGCCGGGGAGGGGGTACCGGGGAGCTGTTTTTT. Protein: CASSRGGGTGELFF. The full variable domain, rest sourced from reference TRBV11-2 and TRBJ2-2, is EAGVAQSPRYKIIEKRQSVAFWCNPISGHATLYWYQQILGQGPKLLIQFQNNGVVDDSQLPKDRFSAERLKGVDSTLKIQPAKLEDSAVYLCASSRGGGTGELFFGEGSRLTVL.

This clonotype was counted at least ten times. The V call is TRBV20-1, the J call TRBJ1-1; no clear D gene. The CDR3 length is 12 residues. CDR1 DFQATT and CDR2 SNEGSKA come from the germline V gene (reference sequence). Trimming pared 6 bases from V and 2 bases from J, leaving 10 bases between. CDR3 DNA: TGCAGTGCCCCTGATGGAAACACTGAAGCTTTCTTT. Translation gives CSAPDGNTEAFF.

This clonotype was seen many times. The CDR3 DNA sequence: TGTGCCTGGAGTCCGACCCTAAGCTCCTACAATGAGCAGTTCTTC. It yields the protein CAWSPTLSSYNEQFF. This sequence joins TRBV30 and TRBJ2-1; D remains ambiguous. Germline CDR1 is GTSNPN and CDR2 is SVGIG (reference sequence). This CDR3 has 15 amino acids. Deletions cut 2 bases from V and 0 bases from J, with 11 bases between.

In this sample, this clonotype turned up many times. The chain links TRBV12-3 or TRBV12-4 to TRBJ2-1; 7 nucleotides align to TRBD2. The CDR3 totals 14 residues. The V segment lost 7 bases and the J segment 2 bases; nucleotides outside the gene matches: 5. The CDR3 is CASTVAGPYNEQFF. DNA for the CDR3: TGTGCCAGCACCGTAGCGGGCCCCTACAATGAGCAGTTCTTC.

In this sample, this clonotype turned up many times. The chain uses TRBV20-1 and TRBJ2-5; TRBD2 matches at 9 bases. This CDR3 region has 14 residues. Germline V gene data show CDR1 as DFQATT and CDR2 as SNEGSKA (reference sequence). V trimming: 2 bases; J trimming: 6 bases; junction bases outside the gene matches: 7. The CDR3 here is CSARPSGTVQTQYF. As DNA, the CDR3 is TGCAGTGCTAGACCTAGCGGGACCGTTCAGACCCAGTACTTC.

This clonotype has a count of ten or more. The chain is built from TRBV12-3 or TRBV12-4 and TRBJ2-5; 9 nucleotides align to TRBD1. J gave up 4 bases and V 5 bases, and 11 bases lay outside the gene matches. The CDR3 length is 16 residues. The CDR3 DNA follows: TGTGCCAGCAGTCCGGGACGGACAGGGGTTGGAGAGACCCAGTACTTC. Translation gives CASSPGRTGVGETQYF.

The genes are TRBV19 and TRBJ2-5; possible D gene TRBD1, 6 bases. V was shortened by 4 bases and J by 4 bases, with 25 bases between the two germline ends. The CDR3 runs 18 residues. CDR1 LNHDA and CDR2 SQIVND come from the germline V gene (reference sequence). This chain's CDR3 is CASSTAARNRDRSETQYF. In DNA, the CDR3 is TGTGCCAGTAGTACCGCCGCCCGAAACAGGGATCGATCAGAGACCCAGTACTTC.

This clonotype appeared many times. This chain's CDR3 is CASSPSIEAHEQYF. CDR3 sequence (DNA): TGTGCCAGCTCCCCTTCAATTGAGGCCCACGAGCAGTACTTC. The rearrangement uses TRBV18 and TRBJ2-7, with unresolved D. Trimming removed 6 bases at V and 5 bases at J, with 17 bases between. Germline CDR1 and CDR2: KGHSH and LQKENI. This CDR3 contains 14 residues.

This sequence joins TRBV20-1 and TRBJ2-1; 14 nucleotides agree with TRBD2. The CDR3 contains 19 residues. V lost 4 bases to trimming and J lost 0 bases; unmatched junction nucleotides: 11. In germline, CDR1 is DFQATT, CDR2 SNEGSKA (reference sequence). The CDR3, as DNA: TGCAGTGCTACTACCTCCCGGACTAGCGGGAGGTACTCCTACAATGAGCAGTTCTTC. Translated: CSATTSRTSGRYSYNEQFF.

This clonotype appeared a few times. J is TRBJ1-4 and V is TRBV18, with a weak D call TRBD1 (5 bases). The CDR3 has 14 residues. Looked up from germline, CDR1 is KGHSH and CDR2 is LQKENI. Trimming cost V 6 bases and J 5 bases, with 13 bases left between them. In nucleotides, the CDR3 is TGTGCCAGCTCCACAGACAGCCTAAATGAAAAACTGTTTTTT. Its protein product is CASSTDSLNEKLFF.

The gene calls are TRBV28 and TRBJ2-3; 10 bases are shared with TRBD1. The V segment lost 4 bases and the J segment 4 bases; nucleotides outside the gene matches: 5. CDR1 and CDR2 from the germline V gene are MDHEN and SYDVKM. The CDR3 length is 15 residues. In DNA form, the CDR3 reads TGTGCCAGCAGTTCGACAGGGGGCAACGCAGATACGCAGTATTTT. It codes for CASSSTGGNADTQYF. The complete variable domain, with remaining parts taken from reference TRBV28 and TRBJ2-3, reads DVKVTQSSRYLVKRTGEKVFLECVQDMDHENMFWYRQDPGLGLRLIYFSYDVKMKEKGDIPEGYSVSREKKERFSLILESASTNQTSMYLCASSSTGGNADTQYFGPGTRLTVL.

This clonotype was seen ten or more times. The chain joins TRBV7-9 to TRBJ1-1, with 12 bases lining up with TRBD1. Unmatched junction bases numbered 4, after V lost 5 bases and J lost 3 bases. CDR1 and CDR2 (germline): SEHNR, FQNEAQ (reference sequence). This CDR3 spans 15 amino acids. The CDR3 here is CASSGTGGTDTEAFF. CDR3 DNA: TGTGCCAGCAGCGGGACAGGGGGCACAGACACTGAAGCTTTCTTT.